The 11 T cell receptor beta chains presented below share a single source sample, sequenced in a study of regulatory T cells in long-lasting Graves disease. Building the TCR beta libraries relied on iRepertoire HTBI primers, and CDR3 regions underwent Arm-PCR. TCRdb itself ran the multiplex PCR reads through MiXCR, one entry per CDR3 protein. The table records approximately 690,000 distinct CDR3 sequences, about 30% of them present only once. The time point is: persistent/refractory GD, antithyroid drugs over 5 years with positive TRAb. RNA from PBMCs was the source of the TCR library. The starting material was peripheral blood mononuclear cells (PBMCs), obtained when the disease was refractory, from a patient treated with antithyroid drugs. The receptors shown here come from a female donor with Graves disease.

CDR3 loop: CASSLMRVGGSSYEQYF. DNA of the CDR3: TGTGCCAGCAGCTTAATGAGGGTCGGGGGGAGCTCCTACGAGCAGTACTTC. The rearrangement links TRBV11-2 to TRBJ2-7, with TRBD2 matching over 7 bases. The junction had 10 bases not matched to a gene; V was cut back by 2 bases and J by 0 bases. The CDR3 is 17 amino acids. In germline, CDR1 is SGHAT, CDR2 FQNNGV.

This clonotype was detected only a few times. The chain is built from TRBV20-1 and TRBJ2-5; 10 bases fit TRBD2. CDR1 and CDR2 from the germline V gene are DFQATT and SNEGSKA (reference sequence). V shed 6 bases and J 9 bases; nucleotides not matched to a gene: 13. This CDR3 is built from 14 residues. The CDR3 DNA follows: TGCAGTGCCCGCGAGAGTATAGCGGGAGGATCCCAGTACTTC. It is translated as CSARESIAGGSQYF.

Many counts were recorded for this clonotype. This rearrangement joins TRBV6-5 to TRBJ1-1; a possible D gene is TRBD1 (6 bases). The V and J ends lost 4 bases and 1 base respectively, with 10 bases between them. CDR1 MNHEY and CDR2 SVGAGI come from the germline V gene. The CDR3 totals 14 residues. CDR3 region: CASSWGTPNTEAFF. For the CDR3, the DNA is TGTGCCAGCAGTTGGGGGACACCGAACACTGAAGCTTTCTTT.

This clonotype has just one count. The genes are TRBV6-2 or TRBV6-3 and TRBJ2-7, with D possibly TRBD2 on 6 matching bases. Germline V gene lookup returns CDR1 MNHEY and CDR2 SVGEGT. CDR3 size: 15 residues. V lost 6 bases to trimming and J lost 8 bases, with 23 bases between them. This CDR3 is CASSPPSVGGTKQYF. In DNA form, the CDR3 reads TGTGCCAGCAGCCCCCCCTCTGTCGGGGGTACTAAGCAGTACTTC.

The V call is TRBV24-1, the J call TRBJ2-5; no firm D call. The CDR3 runs 14 residues. V was shortened by 3 bases and J by 3 bases, with 10 bases between the two germline ends. Germline CDR1 is KGHDR and CDR2 is SFDVKD. This chain's CDR3 is CATSDADTKETQYF. The CDR3 DNA reads TGTGCCACCAGTGATGCTGACACCAAAGAGACCCAGTACTTC.

This clonotype was observed a few times. The genes are TRBV27 and TRBJ1-5; 11 nucleotides match TRBD1. Looked up from germline, CDR1 is MNHEY and CDR2 is SMNVEV (reference sequence). This CDR3 contains 15 residues. J lost 7 bases, V lost 0 bases, and 2 bases had no gene match. CDR3 residues: CASSLSRDRGQPQHF. The CDR3, as DNA: TGTGCCAGCAGTTTATCTAGGGACAGGGGGCAGCCCCAGCATTTT.

This chain uses TRBV30 with TRBJ1-2; D perhaps matches TRBD1 (5 bases). Germline CDR1 reads GTSNPN; CDR2 reads SVGIG (reference sequence). The V end was cut by 4 bases, the J end by 6 bases, with 30 bases between. The CDR3 contains 18 residues. CDR3 nucleotides: TGTGCCTGGACGTCCCCAATATACTTCACGGGGACCGGCGATGGCTACACCTTC. Residues: CAWTSPIYFTGTGDGYTF.

This clonotype was seen at least ten times. The genes are TRBV20-1 and TRBJ2-7; a possible D gene is TRBD1 (6 bases). Trimming shortened V by 3 bases and J by 3 bases, and 18 bases separated the two germline ends. Germline loops: CDR1 DFQATT, CDR2 SNEGSKA (reference sequence). The CDR3 runs to 15 residues. CDR3 nucleotide sequence: TGCAGTGCTAGCAGTGGGACACTGGAAGGCTACGAGCAGTACTTC. It encodes CSASSGTLEGYEQYF.

In nucleotides, the CDR3 is TGTGCCAGCAGCTCCACAGGACTAGCGGGAACCTACAATGAGCAGTTCTTC. Translated: CASSSTGLAGTYNEQFF. The chain employs TRBV11-1 and TRBJ2-1; 12 bases line up with TRBD2. CDR3 length: 17 residues. With 4 bases clipped from V and 2 bases from J, the junction kept 6 bases outside the gene matches. Germline V CDR1 and CDR2: SGHAT, FQDESV (reference sequence).

The V gene is TRBV29-1, the J gene TRBJ1-1, with D possibly being TRBD1 (5 bases). CDR3 size: 11 residues. Trimming removed 7 bases at V and 1 base at J, with 7 bases between. The germline V gene encodes CDR1 SQVTM and CDR2 ANQGSEA. The chain's CDR3 is CSADRNTEAFF. The CDR3 DNA is TGCAGCGCTGACAGGAACACTGAAGCTTTCTTT.

The V gene is TRBV19, the J gene TRBJ2-5; 8 nucleotides line up with TRBD1. V lost 9 bases, J lost 4 bases, and 13 bases stayed unmatched. Germline CDR1 reads LNHDA; CDR2 reads SQIVND (reference sequence). CDR3 length: 15 residues. The CDR3 sequence is CASLDRGRSGETQYF. The CDR3 DNA reads as TGTGCCAGCCTCGACAGGGGCCGTTCGGGAGAGACCCAGTACTTC.